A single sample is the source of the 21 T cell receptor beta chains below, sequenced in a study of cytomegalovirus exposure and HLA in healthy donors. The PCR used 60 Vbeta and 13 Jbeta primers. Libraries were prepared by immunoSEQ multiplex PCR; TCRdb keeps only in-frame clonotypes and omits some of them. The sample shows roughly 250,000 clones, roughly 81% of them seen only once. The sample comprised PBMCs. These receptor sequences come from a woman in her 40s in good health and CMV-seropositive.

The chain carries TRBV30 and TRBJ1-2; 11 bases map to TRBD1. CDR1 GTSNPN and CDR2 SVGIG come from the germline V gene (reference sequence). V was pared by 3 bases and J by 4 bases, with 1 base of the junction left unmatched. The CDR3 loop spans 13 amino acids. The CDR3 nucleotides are TGTGCCTGGAGAGGACAGGGGGCCTATGGCTACACCTTC. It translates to CAWRGQGAYGYTF.

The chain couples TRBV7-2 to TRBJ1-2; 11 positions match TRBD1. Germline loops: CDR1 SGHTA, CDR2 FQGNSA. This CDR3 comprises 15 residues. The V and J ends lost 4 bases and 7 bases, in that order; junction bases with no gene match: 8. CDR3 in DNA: TGTGCCAGCAGCTCCGGGACAGGGGGTCTCTTTGGCTACACCTTC. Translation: CASSSGTGGLFGYTF.

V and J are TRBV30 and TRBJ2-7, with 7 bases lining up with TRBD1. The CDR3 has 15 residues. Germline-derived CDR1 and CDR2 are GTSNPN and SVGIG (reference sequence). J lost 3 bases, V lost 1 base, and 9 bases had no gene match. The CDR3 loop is CAWSGLRGRGYEQYF. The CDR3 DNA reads TGTGCCTGGAGTGGACTGAGGGGGCGAGGCTACGAGCAGTACTTC.

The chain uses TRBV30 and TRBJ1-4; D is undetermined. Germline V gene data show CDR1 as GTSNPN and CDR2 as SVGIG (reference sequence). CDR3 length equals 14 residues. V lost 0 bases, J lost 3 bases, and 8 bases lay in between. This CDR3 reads CAWSVDLANEKLFF. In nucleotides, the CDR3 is TGTGCCTGGAGTGTCGACTTGGCTAATGAAAAACTGTTTTTT.

As DNA, the CDR3 is TGCGCCACCAGAGATCAGACTAGCGGCGAGCAGTACTTC. Protein product: CATRDQTSGEQYF. The rearrangement uses TRBV5-1 and TRBJ2-7; the match to TRBD2 covers 9 bases. This CDR3 is built from 13 residues. Trimming removed 9 bases from V and 6 bases from J; junction bases left unmatched: 10. CDR1 and CDR2 (germline): SGHRS, YFSETQ. The full variable domain, in which reference TRBV5-1 and TRBJ2-7 provide the parts outside the CDR3, is KAGVTQTPRYLIKTRGQQVTLSCSPISGHRSVSWYQQTPGQGLQFLFEYFSETQRNKGNFPGRFSGRQFSNSRSEMNVSTLELGDSALYLCATRDQTSGEQYFGPGTRLTVT.

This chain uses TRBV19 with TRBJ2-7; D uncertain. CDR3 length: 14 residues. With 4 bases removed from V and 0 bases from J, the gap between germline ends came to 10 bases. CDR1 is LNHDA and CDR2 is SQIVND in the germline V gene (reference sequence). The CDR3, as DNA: TGTGCCAGTAGTAATACGGTAAGCTCCTACGAGCAGTACTTC. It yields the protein CASSNTVSSYEQYF.

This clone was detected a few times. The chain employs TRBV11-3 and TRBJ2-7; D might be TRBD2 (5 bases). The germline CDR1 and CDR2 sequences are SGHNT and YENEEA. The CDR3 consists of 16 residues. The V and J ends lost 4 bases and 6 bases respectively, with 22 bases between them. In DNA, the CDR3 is TGTGCCAGCAGCTCGCAGGAGGTGGGGAGAAGGGCCGAGCAGTACTTC. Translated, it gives CASSSQEVGRRAEQYF.

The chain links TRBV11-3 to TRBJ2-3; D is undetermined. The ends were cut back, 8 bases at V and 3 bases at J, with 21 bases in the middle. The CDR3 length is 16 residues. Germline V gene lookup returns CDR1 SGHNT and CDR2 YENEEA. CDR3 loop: CASRPAYGQWTDTQYF. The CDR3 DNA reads TGTGCCAGCCGACCTGCGTATGGGCAGTGGACAGATACGCAGTATTTT. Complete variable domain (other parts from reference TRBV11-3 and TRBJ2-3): EAGVVQSPRYKIIEKKQPVAFWCNPISGHNTLYWYLQNLGQGPELLIRYENEEAVDDSQLPKDRFSAERLKGVDSTLKIQPAELGDSAVYLCASRPAYGQWTDTQYFGPGTRLTVL.

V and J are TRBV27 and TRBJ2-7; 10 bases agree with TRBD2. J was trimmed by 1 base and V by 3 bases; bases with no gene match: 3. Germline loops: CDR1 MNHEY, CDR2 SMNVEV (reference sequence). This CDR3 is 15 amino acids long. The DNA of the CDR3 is TGTGCCAGCAGTTTGACTAGCGGGCTTTCCTACGAGCAGTACTTC. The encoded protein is CASSLTSGLSYEQYF.

The CDR3, as DNA: TGTGCCTGGAGTACAGACACGTACAATCAGCCCCAGCATTTT. Amino acids: CAWSTDTYNQPQHF. The chain employs TRBV30 and TRBJ1-5; D uncertain. The V gene's germline CDR1 is GTSNPN and CDR2 SVGIG (reference sequence). V gave up 2 bases and J gave up 3 bases, with 11 bases separating them. This CDR3 contains 14 residues.

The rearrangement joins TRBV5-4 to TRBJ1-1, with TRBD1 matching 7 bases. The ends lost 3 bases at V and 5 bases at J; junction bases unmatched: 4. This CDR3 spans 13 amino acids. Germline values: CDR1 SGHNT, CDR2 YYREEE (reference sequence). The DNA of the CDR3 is TGTGCCAGCAGCTACGACAGGGTAACTGAAGCTTTCTTT. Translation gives CASSYDRVTEAFF.

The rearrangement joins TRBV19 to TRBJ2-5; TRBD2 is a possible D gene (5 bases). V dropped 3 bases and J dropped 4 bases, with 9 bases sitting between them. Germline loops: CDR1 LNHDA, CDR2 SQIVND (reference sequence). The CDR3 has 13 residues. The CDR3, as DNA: TGTGCCAGTAGTATTTCCGAGGGAGAGACCCAGTACTTC. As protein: CASSISEGETQYF.

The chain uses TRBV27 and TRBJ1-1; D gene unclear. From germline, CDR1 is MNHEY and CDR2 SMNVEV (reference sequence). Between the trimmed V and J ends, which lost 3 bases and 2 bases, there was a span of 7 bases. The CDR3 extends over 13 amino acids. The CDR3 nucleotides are TGTGCCAGCAGTTTGGAGGGAAACACTGAAGCTTTCTTT. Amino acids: CASSLEGNTEAFF.

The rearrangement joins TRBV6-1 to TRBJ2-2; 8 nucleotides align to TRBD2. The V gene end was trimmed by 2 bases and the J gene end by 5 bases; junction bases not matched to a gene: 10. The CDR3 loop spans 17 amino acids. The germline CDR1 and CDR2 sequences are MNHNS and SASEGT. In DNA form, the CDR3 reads TGTGCCAGCAGTGAAAACTTTCCGGGACTAGATACCGGGGAGCTGTTTTTT. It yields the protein CASSENFPGLDTGELFF.

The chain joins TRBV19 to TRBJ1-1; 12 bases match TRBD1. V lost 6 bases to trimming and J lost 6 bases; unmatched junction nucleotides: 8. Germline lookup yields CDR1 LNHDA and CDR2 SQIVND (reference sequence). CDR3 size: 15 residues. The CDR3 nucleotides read TGTGCCAGTAGGGGACAGGGGGCTGTTTACGCTGAAGCTTTCTTT. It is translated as CASRGQGAVYAEAFF.

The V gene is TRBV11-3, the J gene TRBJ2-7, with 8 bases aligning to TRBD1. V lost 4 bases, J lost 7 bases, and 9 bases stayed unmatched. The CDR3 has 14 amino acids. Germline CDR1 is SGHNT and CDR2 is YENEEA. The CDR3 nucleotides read TGTGCCAGCAGCTCCCGGACAGGGTCCCAAGAGCAGTACTTC. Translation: CASSSRTGSQEQYF.

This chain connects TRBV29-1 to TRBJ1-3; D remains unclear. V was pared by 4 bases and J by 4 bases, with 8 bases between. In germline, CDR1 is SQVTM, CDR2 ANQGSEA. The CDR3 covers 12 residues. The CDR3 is CSVGAEGNTIYF. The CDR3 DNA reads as TGCAGCGTTGGGGCAGAAGGAAACACCATATATTTT. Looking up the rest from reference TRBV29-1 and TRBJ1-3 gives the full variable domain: SAVISQKPSRDICQRGTSLTIQCQVDSQVTMMFWYRQQPGQSLTLIATANQGSEATYESGFVIDKFPISRPNLTFSTLTVSNMSPEDSSIYLCSVGAEGNTIYFGEGSWLTVV.

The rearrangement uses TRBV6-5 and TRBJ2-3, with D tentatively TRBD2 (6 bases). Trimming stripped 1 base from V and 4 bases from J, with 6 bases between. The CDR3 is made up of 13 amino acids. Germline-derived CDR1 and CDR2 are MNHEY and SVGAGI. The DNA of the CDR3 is TGTGCCAGCAGTTACTGGAGGGCAGATACGCAGTATTTT. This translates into CASSYWRADTQYF.

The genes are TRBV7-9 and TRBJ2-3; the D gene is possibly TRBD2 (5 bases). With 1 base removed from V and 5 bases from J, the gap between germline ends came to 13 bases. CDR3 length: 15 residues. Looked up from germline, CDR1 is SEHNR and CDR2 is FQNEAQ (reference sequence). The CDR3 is CASSLVEGVGDTQYF. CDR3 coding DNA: TGTGCCAGCAGCTTAGTAGAGGGAGTGGGAGATACGCAGTATTTT.

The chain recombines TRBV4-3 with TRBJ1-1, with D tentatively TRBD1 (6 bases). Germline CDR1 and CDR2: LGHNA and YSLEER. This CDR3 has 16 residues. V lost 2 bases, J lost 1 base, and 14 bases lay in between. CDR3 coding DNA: TGCGCCAGCAGCCAATTGGGCCAGGGGCCGAACACTGAAGCTTTCTTT. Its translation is CASSQLGQGPNTEAFF.

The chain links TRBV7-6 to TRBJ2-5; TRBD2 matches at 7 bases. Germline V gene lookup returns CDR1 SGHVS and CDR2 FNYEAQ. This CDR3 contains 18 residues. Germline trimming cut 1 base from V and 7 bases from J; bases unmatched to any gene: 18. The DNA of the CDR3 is TGTGCCAGCAGCTTAGAGTTAAGTGGGCTAGCGGCTGCAGGGACCCAGTACTTC. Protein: CASSLELSGLAAAGTQYF.